Following are 14 T cell receptor beta chains from one sample sequenced in a study of control samples from healthy donors and cancer patients. Produced via immunoSEQ multiplex PCR; TCRdb's table is partial and in-frame only. The sample yields roughly 130,000 clones, approximately 94% seen once. Sequencing input: PBMCs. The receptors were sampled from a man in his fifties with head and neck cancer.

The V gene is TRBV28, the J gene TRBJ1-1, with D unclear. This CDR3 spans 13 amino acids. The V end lost 7 bases, the J end lost 0 bases, and 9 bases lay between the germline ends. The germline gives CDR1 MDHEN, CDR2 SYDVKM. As DNA, the CDR3 is TGTGCCAGCACAGCGCCAATGAACACTGAAGCTTTCTTT. Translation: CASTAPMNTEAFF.

V and J are TRBV7-2 and TRBJ1-5; D gene ambiguous. V was cut by 2 bases and J by 0 bases, with 11 bases left in between. The CDR3 extends over 16 amino acids. CDR1 is SGHTA, CDR2 FQGNSA, per germline. This CDR3 reads CASSLPGLVSNQPQHF. The CDR3, as DNA: TGTGCCAGCAGCTTACCCGGACTGGTTAGCAATCAGCCCCAGCATTTT.

The CDR3 loop is CASSPLGTSTDTQYF. For the CDR3, the DNA is TGTGCCAGCAGCCCGCTGGGGACTAGCACAGATACGCAGTATTTT. This chain uses TRBV5-6 with TRBJ2-3, with D perhaps TRBD2 (6 bases). The CDR3 covers 15 residues. The germline V gene encodes CDR1 SGHDT and CDR2 YYEEEE. Trimming left V 4 bases short and J 0 bases short, with 12 bases between.

The chain links TRBV6-5 to TRBJ1-2; tentatively, D is TRBD1 (6 bases). Looked up from germline, CDR1 is MNHEY and CDR2 is SVGAGI. The CDR3 covers 15 residues. V was shortened by 0 bases and J by 3 bases, with 11 bases between the two germline ends. For the CDR3, the DNA is TGTGCCAGCAGTTACTCCGAGGGGGTGGACTATGGCTACACCTTC. Amino acids: CASSYSEGVDYGYTF.

The chain joins TRBV5-8 to TRBJ1-1, with D perhaps matching TRBD1 (6 bases). CDR1 and CDR2 from the germline V gene are SGHTS and YDEGEE. The CDR3 is made up of 11 amino acids. Trimming took off 4 bases at V and 10 bases at J, with 11 bases between the two ends. The CDR3 nucleotides read TGTGCCAGCAGCACCCGGGGGCCAGCTTTCTTT. Protein: CASSTRGPAFF.

The chain has TRBV6-2 or TRBV6-3 and TRBJ1-6; D unresolved. V lost 0 bases to trimming and J lost 0 bases, with 12 bases between them. Germline CDR1 and CDR2: MNHEY and SVGEGT. The length of the CDR3 is 18 residues. This CDR3 reads CASSYSRRKSSYNSPLHF. DNA for the CDR3: TGTGCCAGCAGTTACTCTCGAAGGAAGAGCTCCTATAATTCACCCCTCCACTTT.

This clone has only one observation. V usage is TRBV9 and J usage is TRBJ1-5; D not resolved. The CDR3 runs 14 residues. Germline V CDR1 and CDR2: SGDLS, YYNGEE. Trimming pared 0 bases from V and 4 bases from J, leaving 8 bases between. As DNA, the CDR3 is TGTGCCAGCAGCGTAGGGACGGGAAATCAGCCCCAGCATTTT. Encoded protein: CASSVGTGNQPQHF.

The chain uses TRBV5-5 and TRBJ2-5, with 10 positions matching TRBD1. The CDR3 covers 15 residues. The germline gives CDR1 SGHKS, CDR2 YYEKEE (reference sequence). V dropped 5 bases and J dropped 4; count of bases not matched to a gene: 8. The CDR3 loop reads CASRRDRGILETQYF. Written as DNA, the CDR3 is TGTGCCAGCAGACGGGACAGGGGTATTTTAGAGACCCAGTACTTC.

The chain employs TRBV29-1 and TRBJ1-1; 7 positions agree with TRBD1. Germline CDR1 SQVTM, CDR2 ANQGSEA. Germline trimming cut 2 bases from V and 1 base from J; bases unmatched to any gene: 4. The length of the CDR3 is 14 residues. As DNA, the CDR3 is TGCAGCGTTGAAAGGGACAGAAGGAACACTGAAGCTTTCTTT. Translation gives CSVERDRRNTEAFF.

Here the CDR3 reads CASSLAGGAQQFF. CDR3 sequence (DNA): TGCGCCAGCAGCTTGGCCGGGGGGGCCCAGCAGTTCTTC. V usage is TRBV5-1 and J usage is TRBJ2-1; 8 bases map to TRBD2. The germline V gene has CDR1 SGHRS and CDR2 YFSETQ. J lost 11 bases, V lost 0 bases, and 4 bases had no gene match. The CDR3 loop spans 13 amino acids.

The rearrangement links TRBV12-3 or TRBV12-4 to TRBJ2-1; perhaps TRBD2 as D (6 bases). Trimming took 5 bases from V and 15 from J, leaving 14 bases between them. The CDR3 has 11 residues. The CDR3 DNA reads TGTGCCAGCAGTCGACTCCACGGGAGGTTCTTC. This gives the protein CASSRLHGRFF.

The chain employs TRBV19 and TRBJ2-7; 7 bases fit TRBD1. The CDR3 length is 13 residues. Germline-derived CDR1 and CDR2 are LNHDA and SQIVND (reference sequence). After removal of 4 bases from V and 9 bases from J, the junction contained 9 bases not matched to a gene. The DNA of the CDR3 is TGTGCCAGTAGTACTGGGCCGGGACAGACGCAGTACTTC. Translation gives CASSTGPGQTQYF.

The J gene is TRBJ2-5, the V gene TRBV6-6; D gene unclear. This CDR3 region has 14 residues. Germline V gene data show CDR1 as MNHNY and CDR2 as SVGAGI (reference sequence). The V end was cut by 2 bases, the J end by 3 bases, with 10 bases between. CDR3 bases: TGTGCCAGCAGTTACCCGGCAGGCGAAGAGACCCAGTACTTC. As protein: CASSYPAGEETQYF.

This clone was counted a single time. The chain combines TRBV6-1 with TRBJ2-5; 9 nucleotides align to TRBD2. The germline gives CDR1 MNHNS, CDR2 SASEGT. Losses at the gene ends were 2 bases for V and 5 bases for J; bases not matched to a gene: 3. This CDR3 comprises 14 residues. CDR3 loop: CASSELAGGETQYF. The CDR3 DNA reads as TGTGCCAGCAGTGAACTCGCGGGGGGGGAGACCCAGTACTTC.